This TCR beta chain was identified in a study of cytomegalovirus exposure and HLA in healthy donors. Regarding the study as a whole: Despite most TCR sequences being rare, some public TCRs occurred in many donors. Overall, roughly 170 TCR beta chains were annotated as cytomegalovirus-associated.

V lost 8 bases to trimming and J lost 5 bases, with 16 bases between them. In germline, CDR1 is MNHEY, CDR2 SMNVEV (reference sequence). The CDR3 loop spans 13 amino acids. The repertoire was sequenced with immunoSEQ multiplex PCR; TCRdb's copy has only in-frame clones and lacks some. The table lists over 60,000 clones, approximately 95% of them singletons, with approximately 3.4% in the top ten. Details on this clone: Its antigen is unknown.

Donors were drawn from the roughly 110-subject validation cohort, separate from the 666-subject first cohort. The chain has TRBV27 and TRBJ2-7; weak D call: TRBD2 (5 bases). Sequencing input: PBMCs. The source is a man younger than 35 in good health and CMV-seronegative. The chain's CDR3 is CASQSTYGDEQYF. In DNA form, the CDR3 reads TGTGCCAGCCAAAGTACCTACGGGGACGAGCAGTACTTC.